This TCR beta chain was identified during a study of technical replicates of blood from a handful of donors. The repertoire was sequenced with immunoSEQ multiplex PCR; TCRdb's copy has only in-frame clones and lacks some. Of approximately 85,000 clones listed, 94% are singletons. Germline lookup yields CDR1 SNHLY and CDR2 FYNNEI. V lost 2 bases, J lost 3 bases, and 5 bases stayed unmatched. The CDR3 spans 15 residues. The specimen was T cells isolated from PBMCs. The genes are TRBV2 and TRBJ2-5, with TRBD2 matching over 8 bases. The receptor comes from a human donor in good health. CDR3: CASSEFGGGKETQYF. DNA for the CDR3: TGTGCCAGCAGTGAATTCGGGGGGGGCAAAGAGACCCAGTACTTC. Looking up the rest from reference TRBV2 and TRBJ2-5 gives the full variable domain: EPEVTQTPSHQVTQMGQEVILRCVPISNHLYFYWYRQILGQKVEFLVSFYNNEISEKSEIFDDQFSVERPDGSNFTLKIRSTKLEDSAMYFCASSEFGGGKETQYFGPGTRLLVL.